One and the same sample provided the 6 T cell receptor beta chains below, sequenced in a study of T cell repertoires in cytomegalovirus infection. TCRdb ran MiXCR on the reads and lists one entry per CDR3 protein. The sample holds fewer than 850,000 distinct CDR3 sequences, approximately 32% seen once. No antigen has been identified for these receptors. Sample: cultured CD8+ T cells from PBMCs, taken from culture after CMV antigen stimulation. Every receptor here comes from a human donor in good health (CMV status not recorded). Some clones in this sample may be carry-over from other donors' samples.

J is TRBJ1-4 and V is TRBV4-3; no definite D call. The CDR3 covers 15 residues. Germline V gene sequence: CDR1 LGHNA, CDR2 YSLEER. With 3 bases removed from V and 0 bases from J, the gap between germline ends came to 8 bases. In DNA form, the CDR3 reads TGCGCCAGCAGCCACGGGGATGCAACTAATGAAAAACTGTTTTTT. Amino acids: CASSHGDATNEKLFF.

The chain couples TRBV10-3 to TRBJ2-3; 15 bases map to TRBD2. Germline CDR1 is ENHRY and CDR2 is SYGVKD. V lost 5 bases and J lost 4; bases outside the gene matches: 10. The CDR3 runs to 18 residues. The CDR3 loop reads CAISTGTSGGLGPDTQYF. Here the CDR3 DNA reads TGTGCCATCAGTACCGGGACTAGCGGGGGGTTAGGACCAGATACGCAGTATTTT.

The chain's CDR3 is CASSYVGVEYNEQFF. Here the CDR3 DNA reads TGTGCCAGCAGCTACGTGGGAGTCGAGTACAATGAGCAGTTCTTC. The chain recombines TRBV6-5 with TRBJ2-1, with D maybe TRBD2 (5 bases). The ends were cut back, 6 bases at V and 4 bases at J, with 16 bases in the middle. The CDR3 contains 15 residues. Germline V gene sequence: CDR1 MNHEY, CDR2 SVGAGI.

This clonotype has a single count. The chain combines TRBV18 with TRBJ2-7, with 9 bases identical to TRBD2. This CDR3 has 19 amino acids. Germline assignment: CDR1 KGHSH and CDR2 LQKENI. V lost 1 base to trimming and J lost 4 bases; unmatched junction nucleotides: 17. The CDR3 is CASSPRRLAESIFGYEQYF. The CDR3 region has the DNA TGTGCCAGCTCACCACGAAGACTAGCGGAATCTATCTTCGGGTACGAGCAGTACTTC.

This clonotype was recorded once. The V call is TRBV5-1, the J call TRBJ1-2; 11 bases are shared with TRBD1. V shed 0 bases and J 3 bases; nucleotides not matched to a gene: 7. The CDR3 extends over 17 amino acids. Looked up from germline, CDR1 is SGHRS and CDR2 is YFSETQ. The CDR3 is CASSLGTGGFSHYGYTF. CDR3 nucleotides: TGCGCCAGCAGCTTGGGGACAGGGGGCTTCTCACACTATGGCTACACCTTC.

Comment on this clonotype: Only one base separates this from a far larger clonotype, so it likely reflects a read error. The V and J genes are TRBV13 and TRBJ1-5; D ambiguous. Per germline, CDR1 PRHDT and CDR2 FYEKMQ (reference sequence). V lost 0 bases to trimming and J lost 2 bases, with 8 bases between them. The CDR3 covers 15 residues. CDR3 region: CASSLGQSGNQPQHF. As DNA, the CDR3 is TGTGCCAGCAGCTTAGGACAGAGCGGCAATCAGCCCCAGCATTTT.